These 2 T cell receptor beta chains were all obtained from the same sample, sequenced in a study of blood T cell repertoires in COVID-19. TCRdb keeps only in-frame clones here, not all; method: immunoSEQ multiplex PCR. This table has about 72,000 clones, 86% appearing once. The specimen was peripheral blood. Receptors were obtained from a man aged 70-80 years with active or convalescent COVID-19.

This chain links TRBV29-1 with TRBJ1-1; D unresolved. The CDR3 is 11 residues long. CDR1 is SQVTM, CDR2 ANQGSEA, per germline. Trimming shortened V by 6 bases and J by 1 base, and 6 bases separated the two germline ends. CDR3 DNA: TGCAGCGTACCCGGGAACACTGAAGCTTTCTTT. This codes for CSVPGNTEAFF.

The rearrangement joins TRBV4-3 to TRBJ2-1; 8 bases line up with TRBD1. The CDR3 covers 19 residues. Germline CDR1 reads LGHNA; CDR2 reads YSLEER. V shed 0 bases, J shed 6 bases, and the junction held 16 bases outside the gene matches. For the CDR3, the DNA is TGCGCCAGCAGCCAAGACCCAAGGGGTGGCAGGACAGGGACCAATGAGCAGTTCTTC. It encodes CASSQDPRGGRTGTNEQFF.